This T cell receptor beta chain was captured in a study of T cells in Graves' hyperthyroidism and ophthalmopathy. Uncontrolled infection, other autoimmune disease, pregnancy or lactation excluded patients. Amplified TCR beta CDR3 regions came from RNA transcripts. First-round RT-PCR of the TCR CDR3 relied on the HTBI primer set. Via MiXCR, TCRdb re-called the multiplex PCR reads, giving one row per CDR3 protein. This sample carries 600,000 or so distinct CDR3 sequences, 13% to 15% of them seen once, and the ten largest clones take over 6%. This clonotype was counted between two and nine times. The CDR3 is 14 residues long. V was pared by 5 bases and J by 6 bases, with 14 bases between. Germline-derived CDR1 and CDR2 are LNHDA and SQIVND (reference sequence).

The V gene is TRBV19, the J gene TRBJ2-1; the D gene is possibly TRBD1 (6 bases). This clonotype originated in a woman aged 18-29 years with Graves' ophthalmopathy. Sequencing was performed on blood. The CDR3 DNA reads TGTGCCAGTAGTTGGGGCAGGGGTGGCAATGAGCAGTTCTTC. Its protein is CASSWGRGGNEQFF.